The 3 T cell receptor beta chains below all came from one sample that was sequenced in a study of vaccination effects on CD4 cells after COVID-19. Ahead of sequencing, the ViraFEST assay grew antigen-specific CD4+ T cells using viral peptide pools. After around 10 days in culture, the CD4+ T cells were isolated. This person's SARS-CoV-2 infection, confirmed by PCR, occurred between March and December 2020. TCRdb's table, derived via immunoSEQ multiplex PCR, lists solely in-frame clones and lacks some. The sample holds around 75,000 clones, around 70% seen once. What these receptors recognize is not known. The input for sequencing was CD4+ T cells from PBMCs cultured with HIV peptides, taken before COVID-19 vaccination. Subset specified: HIV-1 Nef peptide pool negative control/reference culture. All receptors derive from a human donor who had a prior SARS-CoV-2 infection.

The gene calls are TRBV4-1 and TRBJ2-5; tentative D call: TRBD1 (6 bases). Trimming removed 4 bases at V and 5 bases at J, with 11 bases between. Germline-derived CDR1 and CDR2 are MGHRA and YSYEKL. The CDR3 extends over 13 amino acids. The CDR3 is CASSLPGVETQYF. The CDR3 nucleotides are TGCGCCAGCAGCCTACCAGGGGTGGAGACCCAGTACTTC.

This clone occurred a few times. The chain carries TRBV7-9 and TRBJ1-1; D possibly corresponds to TRBD1 (6 bases). With 5 bases removed from V and 2 bases from J, the gap between germline ends came to 18 bases. The CDR3 has 16 amino acids. Per the germline V gene, CDR1 is SEHNR and CDR2 is FQNEAQ (reference sequence). CDR3 in DNA: TGTGCCAGCAGCCGACTCGGCGGGGGGCAAAACACTGAAGCTTTCTTT. Residues: CASSRLGGGQNTEAFF.

CDR3 region: CASSFRDRALSGYTF. CDR3 sequence (DNA): TGTGCCAGCAGTTTTCGGGACAGGGCTTTGTCTGGCTACACCTTC. The V and J genes are TRBV28 and TRBJ1-2; 9 bases are shared with TRBD1. From germline, CDR1 is MDHEN and CDR2 SYDVKM. Trimming removed 3 bases from V and 7 bases from J; junction bases left unmatched: 9. The CDR3 has 15 amino acids.